The clone carrying this TCR beta chain was found many times. The time point: newly diagnosed GD, antithyroid drugs for less than 3 months. Preparation of the TCR library used RNA extracted from PBMCs. The data originate from a study of regulatory T cells in long-lasting Graves disease. CDR1 is KGHDR, CDR2 SFDVKD, per germline. This CDR3 spans 10 amino acids. With 4 bases removed from V and 7 bases from J, the gap between germline ends came to 1 base. The TCR beta library used iRepertoire HTBI primers with Arm-PCR amplification of CDR3. Study processing details: Identified segments across samples numbered roughly 62 TRBV and about 15 TRBJ. TCRdb re-called the multiplex PCR reads through MiXCR, storing one row per CDR3 protein. Clone size and V and J calls follow TCRdb, not the original study. The sample records roughly 610,000 distinct CDR3 sequences, 16% being singletons. These same data were also listed under a study on T cells in Graves' hyperthyroidism and ophthalmopathy. That source notes: Diagnosing involved the use of clinical symptoms, serum thyroxine and TRAb, thyroid ultrasound and orbital computed tomography. Most expanded thyroid clonotypes above 0.001 recurred in blood.

The chain couples TRBV24-1 to TRBJ1-5; D gene uncertain. This receptor was obtained from a woman aged 30 to 39 with Graves disease. The sequencing here drew on peripheral blood mononuclear cells (PBMCs), taken at new diagnosis, from a patient treated with antithyroid drugs. CDR3 in amino acids: CATSEQPQHF. CDR3 nucleotide sequence: TGTGCCACCAGTGAACAGCCCCAGCATTTT.